This T cell receptor beta chain originates from a study of T cell repertoires in cytomegalovirus infection. Study background: Matching HLA type, along with CMV infection, was indicated by public TCR beta signatures.

Comments on this clonotype: The antigen remains undetermined. A read error may produce the germline difference seen at one junction end.

One entry per CDR3 protein, called by TCRdb with MiXCR from the reads. The sample records some 900,000 distinct CDR3 sequences, 32% being singletons. Germline-derived CDR1 and CDR2 are SGHVT and SQSDAQ. This CDR3 spans 14 amino acids. This sequence was found in a human donor in good health (CMV status not recorded). Some clones in this sample may be carry-over from other donors' samples. This chain joins TRBV7-4 and TRBJ1-1, with D maybe TRBD1 (5 bases). The material was cultured CD8+ T cells from PBMCs, obtained from culture after CMV antigen stimulation. CDR3 in amino acids: CTSSRTGGNTEAFF. The CDR3 coding sequence is TGTACCAGCAGCCGAACTGGGGGGAACACTGAAGCTTTCTTT.